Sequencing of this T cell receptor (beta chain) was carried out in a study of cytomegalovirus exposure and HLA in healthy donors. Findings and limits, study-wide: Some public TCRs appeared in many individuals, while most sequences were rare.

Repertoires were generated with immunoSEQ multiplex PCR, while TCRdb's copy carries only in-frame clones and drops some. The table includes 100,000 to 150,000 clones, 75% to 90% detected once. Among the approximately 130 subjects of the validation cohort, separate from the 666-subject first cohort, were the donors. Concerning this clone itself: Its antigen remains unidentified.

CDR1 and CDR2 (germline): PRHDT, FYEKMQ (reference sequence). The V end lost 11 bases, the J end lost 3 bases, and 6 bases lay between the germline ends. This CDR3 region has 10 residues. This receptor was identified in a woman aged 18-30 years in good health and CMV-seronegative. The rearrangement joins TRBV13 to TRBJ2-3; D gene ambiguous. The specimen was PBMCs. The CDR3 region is CAAGTDTQYF. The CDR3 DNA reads TGTGCCGCCGGGACAGATACGCAGTATTTT.